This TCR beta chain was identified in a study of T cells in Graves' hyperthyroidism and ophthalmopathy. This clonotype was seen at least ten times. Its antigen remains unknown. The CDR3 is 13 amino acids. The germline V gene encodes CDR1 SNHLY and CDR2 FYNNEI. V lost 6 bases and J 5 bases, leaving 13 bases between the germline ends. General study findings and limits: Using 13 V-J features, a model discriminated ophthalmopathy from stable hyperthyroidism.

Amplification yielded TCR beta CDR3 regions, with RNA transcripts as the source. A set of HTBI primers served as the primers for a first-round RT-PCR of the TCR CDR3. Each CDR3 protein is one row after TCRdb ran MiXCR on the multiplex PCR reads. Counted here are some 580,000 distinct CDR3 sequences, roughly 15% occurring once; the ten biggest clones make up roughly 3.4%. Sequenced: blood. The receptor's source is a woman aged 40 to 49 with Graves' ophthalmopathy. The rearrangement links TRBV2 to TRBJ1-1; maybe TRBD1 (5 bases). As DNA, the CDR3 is TGTGCCAGCAGAGCCAACCCAGGGACTGAAGCTTTCTTT. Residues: CASRANPGTEAFF.